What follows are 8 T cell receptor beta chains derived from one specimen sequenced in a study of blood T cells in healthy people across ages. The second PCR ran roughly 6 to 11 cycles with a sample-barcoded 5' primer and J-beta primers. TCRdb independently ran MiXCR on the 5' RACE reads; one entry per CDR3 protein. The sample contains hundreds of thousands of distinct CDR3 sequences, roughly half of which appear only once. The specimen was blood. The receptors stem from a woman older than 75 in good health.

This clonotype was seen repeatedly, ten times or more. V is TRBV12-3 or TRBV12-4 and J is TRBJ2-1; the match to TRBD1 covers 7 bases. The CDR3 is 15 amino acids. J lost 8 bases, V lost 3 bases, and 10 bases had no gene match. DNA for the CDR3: TGTGCCAGCAGTTTCGAGGGGGCTTCTATCGATGAGCAGTTCTTC. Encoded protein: CASSFEGASIDEQFF.

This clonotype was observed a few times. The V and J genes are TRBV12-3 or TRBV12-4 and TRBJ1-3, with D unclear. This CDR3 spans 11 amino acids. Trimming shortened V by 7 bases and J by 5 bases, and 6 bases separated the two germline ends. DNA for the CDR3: TGTGCCAGCATCATAAGAAACACCATATATTTT. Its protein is CASIIRNTIYF.

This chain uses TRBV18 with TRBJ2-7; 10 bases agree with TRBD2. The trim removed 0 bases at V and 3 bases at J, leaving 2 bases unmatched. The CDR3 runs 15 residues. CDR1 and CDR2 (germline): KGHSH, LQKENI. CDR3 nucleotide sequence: TGTGCCAGCTCACCACCGGGACTAGCGAACTACGAGCAGTACTTC. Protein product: CASSPPGLANYEQYF.

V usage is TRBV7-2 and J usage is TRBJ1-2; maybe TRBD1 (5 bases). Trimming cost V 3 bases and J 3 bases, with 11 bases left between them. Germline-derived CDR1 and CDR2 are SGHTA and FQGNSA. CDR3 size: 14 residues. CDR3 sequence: CASSLEGWDYGYTF. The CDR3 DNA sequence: TGTGCCAGCAGCTTGGAGGGGTGGGACTATGGCTACACCTTC. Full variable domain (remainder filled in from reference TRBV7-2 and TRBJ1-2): GAGVSQSPSNKVTEKGKDVELRCDPISGHTALYWYRQSLGQGLEFLIYFQGNSAPDKSGLPSDRFSAERTGGSVSTLTIQRTQQEDSAVYLCASSLEGWDYGYTFGSGTRLTVV.

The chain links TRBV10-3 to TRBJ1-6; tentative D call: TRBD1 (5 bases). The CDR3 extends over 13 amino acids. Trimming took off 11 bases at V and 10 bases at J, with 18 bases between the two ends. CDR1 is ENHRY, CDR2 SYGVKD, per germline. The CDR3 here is CALREGMGSPLHF. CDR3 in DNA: TGTGCCCTCCGTGAGGGGATGGGCTCACCCCTCCACTTT.

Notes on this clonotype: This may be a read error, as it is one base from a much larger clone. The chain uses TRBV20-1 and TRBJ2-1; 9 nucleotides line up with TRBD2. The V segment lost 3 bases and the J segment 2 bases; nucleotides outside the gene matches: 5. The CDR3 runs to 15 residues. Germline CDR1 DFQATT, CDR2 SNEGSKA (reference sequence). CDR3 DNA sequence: TGCAGTGCTAGTATAGCGGGAGCACCCTACAATGAGCAGTTCTTC. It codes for CSASIAGAPYNEQFF.

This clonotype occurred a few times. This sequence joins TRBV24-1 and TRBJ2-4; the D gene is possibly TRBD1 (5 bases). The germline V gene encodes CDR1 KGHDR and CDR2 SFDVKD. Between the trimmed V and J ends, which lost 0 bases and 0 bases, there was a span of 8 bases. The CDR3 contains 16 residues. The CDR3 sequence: CATSDLDSLAKNIQYF. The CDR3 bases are TGTGCCACCAGTGATTTGGACAGTCTAGCCAAAAACATTCAGTACTTC.

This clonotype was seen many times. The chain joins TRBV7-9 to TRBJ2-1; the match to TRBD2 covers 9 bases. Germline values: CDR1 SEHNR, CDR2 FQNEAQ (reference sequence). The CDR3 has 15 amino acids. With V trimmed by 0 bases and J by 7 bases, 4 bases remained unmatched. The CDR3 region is CASSLASGRSNEQFF. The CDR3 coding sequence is TGTGCCAGCAGCTTAGCTAGCGGGAGATCAAATGAGCAGTTCTTC.